The present TCR beta chain was sequenced within a study of lymphopenia after photon versus proton radiotherapy. Notes on the study in general: Authors raise, but do not show, better survival with proton therapy. After the lymphocyte nadir, photon-treated repertoires showed oligoclonal expansion, especially of CD8+ Temra cells. Relative stability marked proton patients; photon patients lost diversity and naive cells.

Using immunoSEQ multiplex PCR, the repertoire was profiled, and TCRdb retains in-frame clones only, with some absent. The sample consists of 37,000 or so clones, 70% to 90% of them appearing once. As regards this clone: Its antigen is undetermined.

The V segment lost 0 bases and the J segment 8 bases; nucleotides outside the gene matches: 17. The V gene's germline CDR1 is MGHRA and CDR2 YSYEKL. This CDR3 spans 20 amino acids. The source material was peripheral blood, sampled from a patient treated with photon-based radiotherapy. The chain links TRBV4-1 to TRBJ2-3, with 13 bases fitting TRBD2. The receptor's source is a man aged 45-60 years with gastric cancer. DNA for the CDR3: TGCGCCAGCAGCCAAGAGACACTAGCGGGAGGGCCTTTGCTCTGGGTTACGCAGTATTTT. Protein: CASSQETLAGGPLLWVTQYF.